These T cell receptor beta chains were read from a single sample in a study of regulatory T cells in long-lasting Graves disease. MiXCR, applied by TCRdb to the multiplex PCR reads, yields one record per CDR3 protein. The sample shows about 430,000 distinct CDR3 sequences, 15% of them seen only once. The same sample was also studied in work on T cells in Graves' hyperthyroidism and ophthalmopathy.

The source was peripheral blood mononuclear cells (PBMCs), collected at new diagnosis, from a patient treated with antithyroid drugs. The receptor source for this set is a woman in her forties with Graves disease. CDR3s leave out the opening cysteine and the closing phenylalanine or tryptophan.

V	J	CDR3
TRBV29-1	TRBJ2-7	SVRTSGDYEQY
TRBV3-1	TRBJ1-1	ASSEEGENTEAF
TRBV20-1	TRBJ2-1	SAPGLAGQDEQF
TRBV5-4	TRBJ2-2	ASSDYQNTGELF
TRBV7-8	TRBJ1-6	ASSRNDRGYNSPLH
TRBV20-1	TRBJ2-2	SARRLGDGDAGELF
TRBV7-9	TRBJ2-7	ASSFLGLTLDAVPYEQY
TRBV2	TRBJ2-1	ATHRANGGDEQF
TRBV7-2	TRBJ2-1	ASSPYSGRGNEQF
TRBV12-3/TRBV12-4	TRBJ1-3	ASTPGGNTIY
TRBV30	TRBJ2-3	AWGLRTGVTDTQY
TRBV6-2/TRBV6-3	TRBJ2-1	ASSGRPGLADNEQF
TRBV29-1	TRBJ2-3	SVEEGLADTQY
TRBV11-1	TRBJ2-6	ASSASRVAGANVLT
TRBV11-2	TRBJ2-3	ASSWLGDTQY
TRBV20-1	TRBJ1-6	SAKGQGSHNSPLH
TRBV30	TRBJ1-1	AWSVLGGTEAF
TRBV5-6	TRBJ2-1	ASSSPRLASYNEQF
TRBV12-3/TRBV12-4	TRBJ2-1	ASSDAGSGSEQF
TRBV24-1	TRBJ2-1	ATSDLNSSGVNEQF
TRBV19	TRBJ2-1	ASIGTSGKGF
TRBV6-4	TRBJ1-5	APSSRNQPQH
TRBV10-2	TRBJ2-7	ASSRTSGGFYEQY
TRBV12-3/TRBV12-4	TRBJ1-5	ASSSWGTGYSNQPQH
TRBV5-5	TRBJ2-7	ASSLEGTGAFLYEQY
TRBV6-5	TRBJ2-7	ASSYAGRVENEQY
TRBV9	TRBJ2-7	ASSVESDGLAFTYEQY
TRBV29-1	TRBJ2-4	SVEGGTKNIQY
TRBV20-1	TRBJ2-1	SASTREKSLDEQF